This is a list of T cell receptor beta chains from one sample in a study of technical replicates of blood from several donors. Sequencing was performed with immunoSEQ multiplex PCR; in TCRdb, only in-frame clones are kept and a portion is missing. The data hold tens of thousands of clones, with around 94% observed a single time. The material sequenced was T cells isolated from PBMCs. These receptors were obtained from a human donor in good health. Each CDR3 is given with its conserved first and last residue. D genes are given only for firm matches. Size values are once, few and many counts, or a class for expanded clones, and some rows have none.

D	V	J	size	DNA	CDR3
NA	TRBV9	TRBJ2-3	NA	TGTGCCAGCAGCATTGGGGGCTCTGATACGCAGTATTTT	CASSIGGSDTQYF
NA	TRBV7-3	TRBJ2-7	NA	TGTGCCAGCTTGCTCGGGCAGTACTTC	CASLLGQYF
TRBD1	TRBV10-3	TRBJ1-5	NA	TGTGCCATCAGTGCACAGGGGAATAAAATCAATCAGCCCCAGCATTTT	CAISAQGNKINQPQHF
NA	TRBV6-1	TRBJ1-1	NA	TGTGCCAGCAGTCGCACCCCGAGCACTGAAGCTTTCTTT	CASSRTPSTEAFF
NA	TRBV6-5	TRBJ2-5	NA	TGTGCCAGCAGTTACGGGCCTAGCTCGAGAGAGACCCAGTACTTC	CASSYGPSSRETQYF
NA	TRBV5-1	TRBJ2-1	NA	TGCGCCAGCAGCTTGGCCTTCCTCTCCTACAATGAGCAGTTCTTC	CASSLAFLSYNEQFF
NA	TRBV20-1	TRBJ1-2	NA	TGCAGTGCCCAACGACAGTATGGCTACACCTTC	CSAQRQYGYTF
NA	TRBV7-2	TRBJ2-7	NA	TGTGCCAGCAGCCAGGCTGGCTCCTACGAGCAGTACTTC	CASSQAGSYEQYF
TRBD2	TRBV4-1	TRBJ2-7	NA	TGCGCCAGCAGCCGAGAAGGTAGCGGGAGTAACTTCCACGAGCAGTACTTC	CASSREGSGSNFHEQYF
TRBD2	TRBV28	TRBJ2-7	NA	TGTGCCAGCTGCGGGGGAGCAGCGATACTCGAGCAGTACTTC	CASCGGAAILEQYF
TRBD2	TRBV10-1	TRBJ2-7	NA	TGCGCCAGCAATGGCCCAGCGGGAGGTTTTTTCGGATACGAGCAGTACTTC	CASNGPAGGFFGYEQYF
NA	TRBV2	TRBJ1-1	NA	TGTGCCAGCAGGGGAGAGGTAAACACTGAAGCTTTCTTT	CASRGEVNTEAFF
NA	TRBV10-3	TRBJ2-7	NA	TGTGCCATCAAAAAGAAGACAGGAGAAAGCGGGGATAGATACGAGCAGTACTTC	CAIKKKTGESGDRYEQYF
TRBD2	TRBV29-1	TRBJ2-1	NA	TGCAGCGTTGAAGATCTAACACTAGCGGGACAGTACAATGAGCAGTTCTTC	CSVEDLTLAGQYNEQFF
TRBD1	TRBV7-8	TRBJ2-3	NA	TGTGCCAGCAGCTTCGGGACAGGTTTGAGTTCAGATACGCAGTATTTT	CASSFGTGLSSDTQYF
NA	TRBV4-2	TRBJ1-1	NA	TGTGCCAGCAGCCAAACAGGGATCACTGAAGCTTTCTTT	CASSQTGITEAFF
NA	TRBV9	TRBJ2-3	NA	TGTGCCAGCAGCGTAGCCAACACAGATACGCAGTATTTT	CASSVANTDTQYF
NA	TRBV14	TRBJ1-1	few	TGTGCCAGCAGCAGAGAGAACACTGAAGCTTTCTTT	CASSRENTEAFF
NA	TRBV11-3	TRBJ2-7	NA	TGTGCCAGCAGCTTAGATCAGGGCGACGAGCAGTACTTC	CASSLDQGDEQYF
NA	TRBV5-8	TRBJ2-1	NA	TGTGCCAGCAGCTTGCGTAGCCTCCCTTCCTACAATGAGCAGTTCTTC	CASSLRSLPSYNEQFF
NA	TRBV27	TRBJ2-7	NA	TGTGCCAGCAGTTCAGGGCTCAGCAGGGACGAGCAGTACTTC	CASSSGLSRDEQYF
TRBD1	TRBV7-3	TRBJ1-2	NA	TGTGCCAGCAGCTCCTCGGACAGGGACTATGGCTACACCTTC	CASSSSDRDYGYTF
NA	TRBV9	TRBJ1-1	NA	TGTGCCAGCACCCGAGGGGGTGGGAACACTGAAGCTTTCTTT	CASTRGGGNTEAFF
NA	TRBV6-5	TRBJ2-7	NA	TGTGCCAGCAGTCGAAAACAGGGCCACGAGCAGTACTTC	CASSRKQGHEQYF
NA	TRBV6-5	TRBJ2-7	few	TGTGCCAGCAAGGAACGGACATCCTCCTACGAGCAGTACTTC	CASKERTSSYEQYF
TRBD2	TRBV5-1	TRBJ2-6	NA	TGCGCCAGCAGCCCGGTGTTGTCAAGCGGGAGAGGTGGGGCCAACGTCCTGACTTTC	CASSPVLSSGRGGANVLTF
TRBD2	TRBV9	TRBJ2-1	NA	TGTGCCAGCAGCGTAGAGGTAGCGGGGAGGGATGAGCAGTTCTTC	CASSVEVAGRDEQFF
NA	TRBV11-2	TRBJ2-7	NA	TGTGCCAGCAGCACCAGCAGCGGGTACTACGAGCAGTACTTC	CASSTSSGYYEQYF
NA	TRBV2	TRBJ1-2	once	TGTGCCAGCAGTGAGGTATCGAAGATGAGGGGCTACACCTTC	CASSEVSKMRGYTF
NA	TRBV7-6	TRBJ2-7	NA	TGTGCCAGCAGCTTAGAAGCCCCCCCCTACGAGCAGTACTTC	CASSLEAPPYEQYF
NA	TRBV6-5	TRBJ2-3	NA	TGTGCCAGCACCCATGCGGAGCGCACAGATACGCAGTATTTT	CASTHAERTDTQYF
TRBD1	TRBV29-1	TRBJ2-2	NA	TGCAGCGTTGTAGGGGGCATAAGGGACACCGGGGAGCTGTTTTTT	CSVVGGIRDTGELFF
TRBD1	TRBV19	TRBJ2-7	NA	TGTGCCAGTAGCTTCCGGGACAGGGGCGCTTTGGTGAGGAACGAGCAGTACTTC	CASSFRDRGALVRNEQYF
NA	TRBV9	TRBJ2-4	NA	TGTGCCAGCAGCGGAGCAGGGGCCAAAAACATTCAGTACTTC	CASSGAGAKNIQYF
TRBD1	TRBV30	TRBJ2-3	NA	TGTGCCTGTCACCCGGGACAGGGCCAAATATACACGCAGTATTTT	CACHPGQGQIYTQYF
NA	TRBV5-4	TRBJ2-1	NA	TGTGCCAGCAGCTTGGACAACAGGGCCGCTTCCTACAATGAGCAGTTCTTC	CASSLDNRAASYNEQFF
TRBD1	TRBV19	TRBJ2-3	NA	TGTGCCAGTAATCTTGACCACCGGGACAGGGGCACAGATACGCAGTATTTT	CASNLDHRDRGTDTQYF
NA	TRBV7-6	TRBJ1-1	NA	TGTGCCAGCAGCTTATTAAAATCTGAAGCTTTCTTT	CASSLLKSEAFF
NA	TRBV30	TRBJ1-3	NA	TGTGCCTCCGGGATAGGAAACACCATATATTTT	CASGIGNTIYF
NA	TRBV7-8	TRBJ1-2	NA	TGTGCCAGCAGCTTTCCCGGGGATAACTATGGCTACACCTTC	CASSFPGDNYGYTF
TRBD1	TRBV27	TRBJ1-1	NA	TGTGCCAGCAGCACAGGGGTGGTGAGCACTGAAGCTTTCTTT	CASSTGVVSTEAFF
NA	TRBV27	TRBJ1-2	NA	TGTGCCAGCAGTTCCAACCGCGGGGACGGTAACTATGGCTACACCTTC	CASSSNRGDGNYGYTF
TRBD2	TRBV19	TRBJ2-7	NA	TGTGCCAGTAGTATGGGGACTAGCGGGTGGAGCTCCTACGAGCAGTACTTC	CASSMGTSGWSSYEQYF
TRBD1	TRBV7-9	TRBJ2-5	NA	TGTGCCAGCAGCACTCAGGGGGCAGGAGAGACCCAGTACTTC	CASSTQGAGETQYF
TRBD1	TRBV6-5	TRBJ2-1	NA	TGTGCCAGCAGCGACAGGGGGACGGGAGGACGCGAGCAGTTCTTC	CASSDRGTGGREQFF
NA	TRBV13	TRBJ1-1	NA	TGTGCCAGCAGCCCGCGGCGACAGGCCCATGAAGCTTTCTTT	CASSPRRQAHEAFF
TRBD2	TRBV6-5	TRBJ2-2	NA	TGTGCCAGCAGTTACTCGAGCGGGAGGCCCGGGGAGCTGTTTTTT	CASSYSSGRPGELFF
TRBD1	TRBV7-9	TRBJ2-3	NA	TGTGCCAGCAGCTTAGCGTCGGACAGGGCCACAGATACGCAGTATTTT	CASSLASDRATDTQYF
TRBD2	TRBV5-1	TRBJ2-1	NA	TGCGCCAGCAGCTTGGGTTCGGCTAGAGCGGGGGGGGAGCAGTTCTTC	CASSLGSARAGGEQFF
NA	TRBV30	TRBJ1-4	NA	TGTGCCTGGGGCATCTTGCCAACTAATGAAAAACTGTTTTTT	CAWGILPTNEKLFF
NA	TRBV30	TRBJ1-2	NA	TGTGCCTGGAACCCGGGGTCGTATGGCTACACCTTC	CAWNPGSYGYTF
NA	TRBV5-6	TRBJ1-5	NA	TGTGCCAGCAGCTTGGCCGGTAGGAGGGATTCTCAGCCCCAGCATTTT	CASSLAGRRDSQPQHF
NA	TRBV7-2	TRBJ2-7	NA	TGTGCCAGCAGCTCACTAGGACCTTCGGGAGAGCAGTACTTC	CASSSLGPSGEQYF
TRBD2	TRBV11-3	TRBJ2-1	NA	TGTGCCAGCAGCTTAGGGTATTTACTAGCGGAGGACAACTACAATGAGCAGTTCTTC	CASSLGYLLAEDNYNEQFF
TRBD2	TRBV28	TRBJ2-3	NA	TGTGCCAGCAGAACGGGACTAATGGCTGTCGATACGCAGTATTTT	CASRTGLMAVDTQYF
TRBD2	TRBV25-1	TRBJ2-5	NA	TGTGCCAGCAGTGATCCGGGAGGTCAAGAGACCCAGTACTTC	CASSDPGGQETQYF